This T cell receptor beta chain was retrieved from a study of T cell changes during pregnancy in multiple sclerosis. Data came from immunoSEQ multiplex PCR; TCRdb stores just in-frame clones and leaves some out. Among 20,000 or so clones listed, 86% were seen once. Germline lookup yields CDR1 SGHRS and CDR2 YFSETQ. The CDR3 spans 13 residues. Trimming shortened V by 3 bases and J by 8 bases, and 14 bases separated the two germline ends. This specimen consisted of CD8+ T cells from peripheral blood mononuclear cells, obtained in the third trimester of pregnancy. The chain combines TRBV5-1 with TRBJ1-1; D may be TRBD1 (5 bases). This receptor was identified in a female donor in good health, enrolled as a control in a pregnancy study. DNA of the CDR3: TGCGCCAGCAGCTCCCCCCTGGGGCCCGAAGCTTTCTTT. It specifies CASSSPLGPEAFF.